Listed below are T cell receptor beta chains from one sample, sequenced in a study of PD-L1 blockade in urothelial cancer. Sequenced by immunoSEQ multiplex PCR; TCRdb stores in-frame clones only, minus some. The sample includes some 39,000 clones, about 85% of them seen just once. Sequencing was performed on PBMCs, taken around atezolizumab (anti-PD-L1) treatment. The source is a man between 65 and 80 years old with urothelial cancer. Both conserved end residues are part of each CDR3. D genes are given only for firm matches. Clone size is shown for a subset of rows, as once, few, many or a class of expanded clone.

length: 15; D: TRBD2; V: TRBV5-1; J: TRBJ2-1; size: .; CDR3: CASRMTSGRSDEQFF; DNA: TGCGCCAGCAGGATGACTAGCGGGAGGAGTGATGAGCAGTTCTTC
length: 13; D: .; V: TRBV30; J: TRBJ1-2; size: .; CDR3: CAWSSGQTYGYTF; DNA: TGTGCCTGGAGCTCCGGACAGACCTATGGCTACACCTTC
length: 15; D: TRBD1; V: TRBV19; J: TRBJ2-5; size: .; CDR3: CASSTSEGAWETQYF; DNA: TGTGCCAGTAGTACATCAGAGGGGGCTTGGGAGACCCAGTACTTC
length: 14; D: TRBD1; V: TRBV5-6; J: TRBJ1-3; size: once; CDR3: CASSPWTGRNTIYF; DNA: TGTGCCAGCAGCCCCTGGACAGGGAGAAACACCATATATTTT
length: 16; D: .; V: TRBV6-5; J: TRBJ2-3; size: once; CDR3: CASSYSGGGFTDTQYF; DNA: TGTGCCAGCAGTTACTCCGGCGGGGGCTTCACAGATACGCAGTATTTT
length: 14; D: TRBD1; V: TRBV19; J: TRBJ1-1; size: .; CDR3: CASSWTGRVAEAFF; DNA: TGTGCCAGTAGTTGGACAGGGAGGGTTGCTGAAGCTTTCTTT
length: 17; D: .; V: TRBV5-1; J: TRBJ1-2; size: few; CDR3: CASSLEFGGDRLSGYTF; DNA: TGCGCCAGCAGCTTGGAATTCGGGGGAGATCGGTTGAGTGGCTACACCTTC
length: 13; D: TRBD1; V: TRBV18; J: TRBJ1-1; size: .; CDR3: CASSPRTGSEAFF; DNA: TGTGCCAGCTCACCGCGGACAGGGTCTGAAGCTTTCTTT
length: 13; D: .; V: TRBV9; J: TRBJ1-5; size: .; CDR3: CASSVAGGQPQHF; DNA: TGTGCCAGCAGCGTAGCGGGGGGACAGCCCCAGCATTTT
length: 18; D: TRBD2; V: TRBV7-9; J: TRBJ2-2; size: .; CDR3: CASSLPFRLAGGTGELFF; DNA: TGTGCCAGCAGCTTACCTTTCCGACTAGCGGGTGGCACCGGGGAGCTGTTTTTT
length: 15; D: .; V: TRBV5-1; J: TRBJ1-2; size: .; CDR3: CASRKGTATREGYTF; DNA: TGCGCCAGCAGAAAAGGTACAGCCACTAGAGAAGGCTACACCTTC
length: 16; D: .; V: TRBV19; J: TRBJ1-5; size: .; CDR3: CAAKDLTGAGNQPQHF; DNA: TGTGCCGCTAAGGACCTGACGGGAGCGGGCAATCAGCCCCAGCATTTT
length: 15; D: .; V: TRBV4-1; J: TRBJ2-1; size: once; CDR3: CASSPPQGKYNEQFF; DNA: TGCGCCAGCAGCCCCCCCCAGGGGAAGTACAATGAGCAGTTCTTC
length: 17; D: .; V: TRBV2; J: TRBJ2-1; size: .; CDR3: CASSEVFASASYNEQFF; DNA: TGTGCCAGCAGTGAAGTGTTTGCTAGCGCCTCCTACAATGAGCAGTTCTTC
length: 15; D: .; V: TRBV28; J: TRBJ1-2; size: .; CDR3: CASSPNKAVSRGYTF; DNA: TGTGCCAGCAGTCCCAATAAGGCGGTCTCTCGTGGCTACACCTTC
length: 13; D: TRBD2; V: TRBV19; J: TRBJ2-3; size: .; CDR3: CASRGLAGDTQYF; DNA: TGTGCCAGTAGAGGACTAGCGGGAGATACGCAGTATTTT
length: 14; D: TRBD1; V: TRBV18; J: TRBJ1-2; size: .; CDR3: CASSIQGAQGGYTF; DNA: TGTGCCAGCTCTATTCAGGGGGCGCAAGGTGGCTACACCTTC
length: 14; D: .; V: TRBV7-2; J: TRBJ2-7; size: few; CDR3: CASSLDWQAYEQYF; DNA: TGTGCCAGCAGCTTAGATTGGCAAGCCTACGAGCAGTACTTC
length: 17; D: TRBD2; V: TRBV29-1; J: TRBJ2-1; size: .; CDR3: CSVEEDSSGRFGDEQFF; DNA: TGCAGCGTTGAAGAGGATTCCAGCGGGAGATTTGGGGATGAGCAGTTCTTC
length: 14; D: .; V: TRBV5-4; J: TRBJ1-2; size: .; CDR3: CASSLGAGNYGYTF; DNA: TGTGCCAGCAGCTTGGGAGCAGGGAACTATGGCTACACCTTC
length: 12; D: .; V: TRBV12-5; J: TRBJ2-1; size: .; CDR3: CASGVTSNEQFF; DNA: TGTGCTAGTGGGGTGACTAGTAATGAGCAGTTCTTC
length: 16; D: TRBD2; V: TRBV27; J: TRBJ2-7; size: few; CDR3: CASSPSTSGRAYEQYF; DNA: TGTGCCAGCAGTCCCTCCACTAGCGGGAGGGCCTACGAGCAGTACTTC
length: 16; D: TRBD2; V: TRBV28; J: TRBJ2-3; size: .; CDR3: CASSLSSGVSTDTQYF; DNA: TGTGCCAGCAGTTTATCTAGCGGGGTCAGCACAGATACGCAGTATTTT
length: 13; D: TRBD1; V: TRBV27; J: TRBJ2-1; size: .; CDR3: CASSHHRGDEQFF; DNA: TGTGCCAGCAGTCATCACAGGGGCGATGAGCAGTTCTTC
length: 14; D: TRBD2; V: TRBV5-1; J: TRBJ2-1; size: .; CDR3: CASYLAGSYNEQFF; DNA: TGCGCCAGTTATCTAGCGGGCTCCTACAATGAGCAGTTCTTC
length: 16; D: TRBD2; V: TRBV28; J: TRBJ2-5; size: .; CDR3: CASSPLAGVGQETQYF; DNA: TGTGCCAGCAGTCCACTAGCGGGAGTCGGCCAAGAGACCCAGTACTTC
length: 12; D: .; V: TRBV5-4; J: TRBJ2-2; size: .; CDR3: CASSAYSGELFF; DNA: TGTGCCAGCAGCGCATACTCCGGGGAGCTGTTTTTT
length: 15; D: .; V: TRBV10-3; J: TRBJ2-4; size: .; CDR3: CAISDSQIAKNIQYF; DNA: TGTGCCATCAGTGACTCGCAGATAGCCAAAAACATTCAGTACTTC
length: 13; D: .; V: TRBV10-3; J: TRBJ1-1; size: .; CDR3: CAIGGRTNTEAFF; DNA: TGTGCCATCGGGGGCCGGACGAACACTGAAGCTTTCTTT
length: 12; D: .; V: TRBV18; J: TRBJ2-3; size: .; CDR3: CASSPAADTQYF; DNA: TGTGCCAGCTCACCGGCGGCAGATACGCAGTATTTT
length: 13; D: TRBD1; V: TRBV28; J: TRBJ2-5; size: .; CDR3: CASCHRGRETQYF; DNA: TGTGCCAGCTGCCACAGGGGGCGAGAGACCCAGTACTTC
length: 17; D: TRBD1; V: TRBV27; J: TRBJ2-4; size: .; CDR3: CASGEYRGERGKNIQYF; DNA: TGTGCCAGCGGGGAATACAGGGGTGAGAGGGGCAAAAACATTCAGTACTTC
length: 15; D: .; V: TRBV28; J: TRBJ2-7; size: .; CDR3: CASTPQAMGTYEQYF; DNA: TGTGCCAGCACCCCCCAGGCTATGGGTACGTACGAGCAGTACTTC
length: 15; D: TRBD1; V: TRBV2; J: TRBJ2-3; size: .; CDR3: CASSQDRGGTDTQYF; DNA: TGTGCCAGCAGTCAGGACAGGGGTGGCACAGATACGCAGTATTTT
length: 15; D: TRBD1; V: TRBV5-1; J: TRBJ2-2; size: .; CDR3: CASSPGQGHTGELFF; DNA: TGCGCCAGCAGCCCGGGACAGGGGCACACCGGGGAGCTGTTTTTT
length: 14; D: TRBD1; V: TRBV19; J: TRBJ2-7; size: .; CDR3: CASRKQGASYEQYF; DNA: TGTGCCAGTCGAAAACAGGGGGCCTCCTACGAGCAGTACTTC
length: 14; D: .; V: TRBV30; J: TRBJ1-4; size: few; CDR3: CAWSVNRATEKLFF; DNA: TGTGCCTGGAGTGTCAACAGGGCGACTGAAAAACTGTTTTTT
length: 13; D: .; V: TRBV7-9; J: TRBJ2-7; size: .; CDR3: CASSFNRDYEQYF; DNA: TGTGCCAGCAGCTTCAACAGGGACTACGAGCAGTACTTC
length: 17; D: TRBD1; V: TRBV6-1; J: TRBJ2-2; size: .; CDR3: CASSEARTGGNTGELFF; DNA: TGTGCCAGCAGTGAAGCGCGGACAGGGGGTAACACCGGGGAGCTGTTTTTT
length: 13; D: .; V: TRBV11-2; J: TRBJ1-2; size: .; CDR3: CASSFGGRDGYTF; DNA: TGTGCCAGCAGCTTCGGGGGGCGCGATGGCTACACCTTC
length: 14; D: .; V: TRBV2; J: TRBJ1-5; size: .; CDR3: CASNEQGLNQPQHF; DNA: TGTGCCAGCAACGAGCAGGGACTCAATCAGCCCCAGCATTTT
length: 12; D: .; V: TRBV4-2; J: TRBJ2-7; size: .; CDR3: CASSLGTSEQYF; DNA: TGTGCCAGCAGCCTCGGGACAAGCGAGCAGTACTTC
length: 14; D: .; V: TRBV25-1; J: TRBJ2-3; size: .; CDR3: CASGLTGPTDTQYF; DNA: TGTGCCAGCGGACTGACAGGCCCCACAGATACGCAGTATTTT
length: 16; D: TRBD2; V: TRBV27; J: TRBJ2-1; size: .; CDR3: CASRASGTSNHNEQFF; DNA: TGTGCCAGCAGGGCTTCCGGGACTAGCAACCACAATGAGCAGTTCTTC